This TCR beta chain came from a study of blood T cell repertoires in COVID-19. Sequencing used immunoSEQ multiplex PCR; TCRdb keeps in-frame clones, though not all of them. The sample has tens of thousands of clones, less than 95% seen once. Germline CDR1 MNHEY, CDR2 SMNVEV (reference sequence). J gave up 6 bases and V 2 bases, and 11 bases lay outside the gene matches. The CDR3 totals 16 residues. While infection was still active, Seattle patients were enrolled and then followed longitudinally. The sequence was collected from a man between 50 and 59 years old with COVID-19, enrolled during active disease. The material sequenced was peripheral blood. The chain joins TRBV27 to TRBJ1-2; 8 nucleotides agree with TRBD1. CDR3 loop: CASSLRGTDRGHGYTF. The DNA for the CDR3 is TGTGCCAGCAGTTTAAGAGGCACTGACAGGGGACATGGCTACACCTTC.